These 31 T cell receptor beta chains were sequenced from one sample in a study of vaccination effects on CD4 cells after COVID-19. No antigens are known for them. The repertoire was sequenced with immunoSEQ multiplex PCR; TCRdb's copy has only in-frame clones and lacks some. Among around 32,000 clones listed, about 66% were seen once. The ViraFEST assay expanded antigen-specific CD4+ T cells with viral peptide pools before sequencing. Following culture for about ten days, CD4+ T cells were isolated. Each participant received a vaccine that was either BNT162b2 or mRNA-1273, given as two doses. The sequencing used CD4+ T cells from PBMCs cultured with SARS-CoV-2 spike peptides, collected after COVID-19 vaccination. The receptors derive from a human donor who received a COVID-19 vaccine.

The J gene is TRBJ2-1, the V gene TRBV4-2, with 11 bases matching TRBD2. The length of the CDR3 is 15 residues. The V gene's germline CDR1 is LGHNA and CDR2 YNFKEQ. Losses at the gene ends were 3 bases for V and 7 bases for J; bases not matched to a gene: 5. The CDR3 nucleotides are TGTGCCAGCAGCCATGGCTCTAGCGGGGGGAATGAGCAGTTCTTC. This gives the protein CASSHGSSGGNEQFF.

The chain recombines TRBV7-5 with TRBJ1-5. TRBV7-5 counts as a pseudogene. The CDR3 spans 17 residues. The CDR3 spells CARSLLGLDYSNQPQHF. DNA of the CDR3: TGTGCCAGAAGCCTACTTGGACTGGATTATAGCAATCAGCCCCAGCATTTT.

This clone was counted only a few times. The chain uses TRBV7-2 and TRBJ1-3; D may be TRBD1 (6 bases). The CDR3 length is 15 residues. V lost 0 bases and J 1 base, leaving 7 bases between the germline ends. CDR1 is SGHTA, CDR2 FQGNSA, per germline. The CDR3 sequence: CASSLAQGSGNTIYF. CDR3 DNA sequence: TGTGCCAGCAGCTTAGCACAGGGTTCTGGAAACACCATATATTTT.

V and J are TRBV7-9 and TRBJ2-7; 9 bases match TRBD1. Trimming took 4 bases from V and 3 from J; bases not matched to a gene: 1. The length of the CDR3 is 13 residues. In germline, CDR1 is SEHNR, CDR2 FQNEAQ (reference sequence). The chain's CDR3 is CASSWGQGYEQYF. The CDR3 nucleotides read TGTGCCAGCAGCTGGGGACAGGGCTACGAGCAGTACTTC.

In DNA form, the CDR3 reads TGTGCCAGCAGCTTCTCCCGGACGACCTCCTACGAGCAGTACTTC. It specifies CASSFSRTTSYEQYF. The chain joins TRBV7-9 to TRBJ2-7; D remains ambiguous. CDR1 SEHNR and CDR2 FQNEAQ come from the germline V gene (reference sequence). The CDR3 covers 15 residues. V lost 3 bases and J lost 0, with 12 bases in between.

V gene TRBV5-5 combines with J gene TRBJ1-3; TRBD1 agrees at 9 bases. V lost 3 bases to trimming and J lost 3 bases; unmatched junction nucleotides: 4. Germline loops: CDR1 SGHKS, CDR2 YYEKEE (reference sequence). CDR3 length: 15 amino acids. CDR3 nucleotides: TGTGCCAGCAGCTGGGGACAGGGTGATGGAAACACCATATATTTT. Translated: CASSWGQGDGNTIYF.

This chain links TRBV19 with TRBJ2-7; D tentatively fits TRBD1 or TRBD2 (5 bases each). This CDR3 is 14 amino acids long. Germline values: CDR1 LNHDA, CDR2 SQIVND (reference sequence). Trimming shortened V by 5 bases and J by 0 bases, and 11 bases separated the two germline ends. The CDR3 loop reads CASSPGTNSYEQYF. In DNA form, the CDR3 reads TGTGCCAGTAGTCCAGGGACCAACTCCTACGAGCAGTACTTC.

This clone ranks as medium-sized. The genes are TRBV11-2 and TRBJ1-2; perhaps TRBD1 as D (6 bases). This CDR3 spans 15 amino acids. V lost 3 bases to trimming and J lost 4 bases, with 15 bases between them. Germline CDR1 SGHAT, CDR2 FQNNGV. The CDR3 nucleotides read TGTGCCAGCAGCTTTAGGGGAGGGACACCCTATGGCTACACCTTC. It translates to CASSFRGGTPYGYTF.

This chain links TRBV14 with TRBJ2-3; D possibly corresponds to TRBD2 (6 bases). This CDR3 spans 16 amino acids. Germline loops: CDR1 SGHDN, CDR2 FVKESK. V was trimmed by 4 bases and J by 2 bases, leaving 16 bases between them. Here the CDR3 reads CASSPAGGFHTDTQYF. As DNA, the CDR3 is TGTGCCAGCAGCCCAGCAGGAGGGTTCCACACAGATACGCAGTATTTT.

By proportion, this clone is medium-sized (0.01 to 0.1%). This chain joins TRBV5-1 and TRBJ2-1; D is possibly TRBD1 (5 bases). The V gene lost 1 base and the J gene lost 5 bases, with 13 bases spanning the gap. CDR3 size: 15 residues. The V gene's germline CDR1 is SGHRS and CDR2 YFSETQ. The CDR3 sequence is CASSLTGQPDNEQFF. As DNA, the CDR3 is TGCGCCAGCAGCTTGACAGGCCAACCAGACAATGAGCAGTTCTTC. The full variable domain, in which reference TRBV5-1 and TRBJ2-1 provide the parts outside the CDR3, is KAGVTQTPRYLIKTRGQQVTLSCSPISGHRSVSWYQQTPGQGLQFLFEYFSETQRNKGNFPGRFSGRQFSNSRSEMNVSTLELGDSALYLCASSLTGQPDNEQFFGPGTRLTVL.

The CDR3 bases are TGTGCCAGCAGTTACGGTTGGGGCGTGGGCACTGAAGCTTTCTTT. Its protein product is CASSYGWGVGTEAFF. The rearrangement joins TRBV6-5 to TRBJ1-1, with D possibly matching TRBD1 (5 bases). The CDR3 runs to 15 residues. Germline V CDR1 and CDR2: MNHEY, SVGAGI. The V gene lost 2 bases and the J gene lost 4 bases, with 14 bases spanning the gap.

The rearrangement joins TRBV20-1 to TRBJ2-7; D not resolved. Trimming removed 5 bases from V and 4 bases from J, with 9 bases in between. Per the germline V gene, CDR1 is DFQATT and CDR2 is SNEGSKA (reference sequence). This CDR3 has 11 residues. In DNA, the CDR3 is TGCAGTGCTTCGGATAATTACGAGCAGTACTTC. Encoded protein: CSASDNYEQYF.

The gene calls are TRBV7-2 and TRBJ1-2; TRBD1 matches 7 bases. Per the germline V gene, CDR1 is SGHTA and CDR2 is FQGNSA. J lost 7 bases, V lost 3 bases, and 11 bases had no gene match. The CDR3 runs to 15 residues. CDR3 in DNA: TGTGCCAGCAGCTTCGACAGGGTCGGAATAGGTGGCTACACCTTC. It codes for CASSFDRVGIGGYTF.

The genes are TRBV29-1 and TRBJ2-2, with D hard to call. Trimming left V 5 bases short and J 5 bases short, with 12 bases between. This CDR3 has 13 amino acids. The germline CDR1 and CDR2 sequences are SQVTM and ANQGSEA. The CDR3 DNA follows: TGCAGCGTTTTACCGACTGAAACCGGGGAGCTGTTTTTT. Protein sequence: CSVLPTETGELFF.

The rearrangement joins TRBV10-3 to TRBJ1-2; perhaps TRBD1 as D (6 bases). Looked up from germline, CDR1 is ENHRY and CDR2 is SYGVKD. This CDR3 region has 12 residues. V gave up 4 bases and J gave up 8 bases, with 11 bases separating them. The CDR3 sequence is CAISASGEGYTF. The DNA for the CDR3 is TGTGCCATCAGTGCATCAGGGGAAGGCTACACCTTC.

This clone occurred a few times. The rearrangement joins TRBV5-1 to TRBJ2-3; no clear D gene. The V gene's germline CDR1 is SGHRS and CDR2 YFSETQ. Trimming left V 4 bases short and J 2 bases short, with 8 bases between. There are 13 residues in the CDR3. CDR3 sequence (DNA): TGCGCCAGCAGCCCAAAGGACACAGATACGCAGTATTTT. Protein: CASSPKDTDTQYF.

The chain couples TRBV5-6 to TRBJ1-1, with TRBD1 matching 9 bases. The J segment lost 3 bases and the V segment lost 4 bases, leaving 7 bases of the junction unmatched. CDR1 is SGHDT, CDR2 YYEEEE, per germline. The CDR3 has 15 amino acids. CDR3 loop: CASSPWDRDHTEAFF. As DNA, the CDR3 is TGTGCCAGCAGCCCCTGGGACAGGGATCACACTGAAGCTTTCTTT.

This clone was seen more than once but under ten times. The gene calls are TRBV30 and TRBJ2-1, with D unresolved. CDR1 is GTSNPN and CDR2 is SVGIG in the germline V gene (reference sequence). V was cut by 3 bases and J by 6 bases, with 6 bases left in between. The CDR3 contains 11 residues. In nucleotides, the CDR3 is TGTGCCTGGAGCCGCAGCAATGAGCAGTTCTTC. Translating gives CAWSRSNEQFF.

This clone was recorded a few times. The chain is built from TRBV5-1 and TRBJ2-2; TRBD2 matches 11 bases. CDR3 size: 20 residues. J gave up 0 bases and V 0 bases, and 10 bases lay outside the gene matches. CDR1 SGHRS and CDR2 YFSETQ come from the germline V gene. CDR3: CASSLGTSGGVLANTGELFF. The DNA of the CDR3 is TGCGCCAGCAGCTTGGGTACTAGCGGGGGCGTTCTAGCGAACACCGGGGAGCTGTTTTTT.

This chain links TRBV4-1 with TRBJ2-3; 7 positions agree with TRBD1. J gave up 2 bases and V 5 bases, and 10 bases lay outside the gene matches. The germline V gene encodes CDR1 MGHRA and CDR2 YSYEKL. The CDR3 consists of 16 residues. The DNA for the CDR3 is TGCGCCAGCAGCGGACGACAGGGACCCCCCACAGATACGCAGTATTTT. Protein product: CASSGRQGPPTDTQYF.

The rearrangement joins TRBV4-1 to TRBJ2-1; D may be TRBD2 (6 bases). V was pared by 4 bases and J by 0 bases, with 10 bases between. The CDR3 length is 15 residues. The germline V gene has CDR1 MGHRA and CDR2 YSYEKL. CDR3 coding DNA: TGCGCCAGCAGCCTAGCGGAGAGCTCCTACAATGAGCAGTTCTTC. Amino acids: CASSLAESSYNEQFF.

The CDR3 loop reads CSARLAIEQYF. CDR3 sequence (DNA): TGCAGTGCTAGGCTAGCGATCGAGCAGTACTTC. The chain recombines TRBV20-1 with TRBJ2-7; possibly TRBD2 for D (6 bases). This CDR3 has 11 amino acids. Germline CDR1 reads DFQATT; CDR2 reads SNEGSKA (reference sequence). V was shortened by 3 bases and J by 6 bases, with 9 bases between the two germline ends.

The chain has TRBV18 and TRBJ2-5, with 10 positions matching TRBD2. This CDR3 contains 14 residues. Germline V gene sequence: CDR1 KGHSH, CDR2 LQKENI. V lost 0 bases, J lost 5 bases, and 0 bases stayed unmatched. The CDR3 DNA follows: TGTGCCAGCTCACCACCGGGACTAGCGGAGACCCAGTACTTC. It translates to CASSPPGLAETQYF.

The chain joins TRBV19 to TRBJ2-1; a possible D gene is TRBD1 (7 bases). This CDR3 region has 15 residues. CDR1 LNHDA and CDR2 SQIVND come from the germline V gene (reference sequence). V lost 2 bases to trimming and J lost 4 bases, with 12 bases between them. The CDR3 DNA reads TGTGCCAGTAGTATACAGGGGGGAGCGTACAATGAGCAGTTCTTC. It yields the protein CASSIQGGAYNEQFF.

The V gene is TRBV27, the J gene TRBJ1-4; D call uncertain. Trimming shortened V by 3 bases and J by 6 bases, and 11 bases separated the two germline ends. The germline V gene has CDR1 MNHEY and CDR2 SMNVEV (reference sequence). The CDR3 is made up of 14 amino acids. DNA for the CDR3: TGTGCCAGCAGTTTGGGCAGGTTTGATGAAAAACTGTTTTTT. This codes for CASSLGRFDEKLFF.

The chain's CDR3 is CASRAPGGGNQPQHF. CDR3 bases: TGTGCCAGCAGAGCGCCCGGGGGTGGCAATCAGCCCCAGCATTTT. J is TRBJ1-5 and V is TRBV6-5; D perhaps matches TRBD1 (5 bases). CDR3 length: 15 residues. Trimming took 6 bases from V and 2 from J, leaving 14 bases between them. CDR1 and CDR2 (germline): MNHEY, SVGAGI.

The chain employs TRBV10-3 and TRBJ2-7; D is perhaps TRBD1 (6 bases). The germline V gene has CDR1 ENHRY and CDR2 SYGVKD. V shed 3 bases and J shed 5 bases, with 17 bases lying between them. This CDR3 contains 15 residues. CDR3 amino acids: CAISDPRGPGDEQYF. The CDR3 DNA reads TGTGCCATCAGTGACCCCCGCGGTCCAGGGGACGAGCAGTACTTC.

This chain connects TRBV6-1 to TRBJ2-5, with D possibly being TRBD1 (6 bases). The CDR3 length is 16 residues. From germline, CDR1 is MNHNS and CDR2 SASEGT. V lost 3 bases and J lost 5, with 19 bases in between. DNA for the CDR3: TGTGCCAGCAGTGAGGGGTGGGGGACACTAGTGGAGACCCAGTACTTC. Protein sequence: CASSEGWGTLVETQYF.

The chain recombines TRBV27 with TRBJ2-7; D call uncertain. The germline V gene has CDR1 MNHEY and CDR2 SMNVEV (reference sequence). V lost 6 bases to trimming and J lost 8 bases, with 14 bases between them. CDR3 length: 12 amino acids. The CDR3 here is CASRGSGGKQYF. In nucleotides, the CDR3 is TGTGCCAGCAGGGGCTCCGGTGGTAAGCAGTACTTC.

As DNA, the CDR3 is TGTGCCAGTAGTGCCTATACAGGGACTAAGCCTGGGGCCAACGTCCTGACTTTC. Translating gives CASSAYTGTKPGANVLTF. J is TRBJ2-6 and V is TRBV19; possibly TRBD2 for D (7 bases). This CDR3 contains 18 residues. V lost 5 bases and J lost 2, with 19 bases in between. CDR1 and CDR2 from the germline V gene are LNHDA and SQIVND (reference sequence).

This clone was counted a few times. The gene calls are TRBV29-1 and TRBJ2-3, with TRBD2 matching 8 bases. Germline CDR1 reads SQVTM; CDR2 reads ANQGSEA. V shed 6 bases, J shed 3 bases, and the junction held 5 bases outside the gene matches. The CDR3 contains 13 residues. CDR3 loop: CSVAGGETDTQYF. The CDR3, as DNA: TGCAGCGTGGCGGGGGGAGAGACAGATACGCAGTATTTT.